This entry concerns a single T cell receptor beta chain. This specimen belongs to a study of blood T cell repertoires in COVID-19. Study-level background: Both acute and convalescent COVID-19 samples were obtained from the United States, Italy and Spain. Sample material is recorded as cDNA or gDNA derived from T cells, B-cell-depleted T cells, or PBMCs.

Germline V CDR1 and CDR2: KGHSH, LQKENI. The V and J ends lost 0 bases and 4 bases, in that order; junction bases with no gene match: 5. This CDR3 is built from 16 residues. Methods used by the authors: Reference gene primer amplification yielded estimated nucleated cell counts. Clones were read by immunoSEQ multiplex PCR, and TCRdb kept only the in-frame ones, dropping some. V and J calls and clone size come straight from that table; D and trimming were deduced from the DNA. Here the sample spans about 300,000 clones, about 82% being singletons. Specimen: peripheral blood. The chain uses TRBV18 and TRBJ2-3; 9 bases fit TRBD1. The sequence was obtained from a woman aged 45-65 years with acute or convalescent COVID-19. The chain's CDR3 is CASSPPGQGRADTQYF. CDR3 DNA: TGTGCCAGCTCACCACCCGGACAGGGGCGAGCAGATACGCAGTATTTT.